The next 9 T cell receptor beta chains were all read from a single sample in a study of blood T cell repertoires in COVID-19. Produced via immunoSEQ multiplex PCR; TCRdb's table is partial and in-frame only. Of about 160,000 clones detected, 88% appear once; the ten largest clones hold approximately 6.6%. Input material: PBMCs or T cells enriched from blood (not recorded which). The source is a woman in her fifties or sixties who had recovered from COVID-19.

Only a few counts were recorded for this clone. This chain connects TRBV7-2 to TRBJ1-6; D might be TRBD1 (6 bases). Germline V gene lookup returns CDR1 SGHTA and CDR2 FQGNSA. With 5 bases removed from V and 7 bases from J, the gap between germline ends came to 15 bases. CDR3 size: 15 residues. The DNA of the CDR3 is TGTGCCAGCAGCAAGGACAGTGTGCAGAATTCACCCCTCCACTTT. The encoded protein is CASSKDSVQNSPLHF. Supplemented by reference TRBV7-2 and TRBJ1-6, the full variable domain reads GAGVSQSPSNKVTEKGKDVELRCDPISGHTALYWYRQSLGQGLEFLIYFQGNSAPDKSGLPSDRFSAERTGGSVSTLTIQRTQQEDSAVYLCASSKDSVQNSPLHFGNGTRLTVT.

The chain carries TRBV19 and TRBJ2-2, with TRBD2 matching 8 bases. This CDR3 comprises 16 residues. Trimming took 10 bases from V and 1 from J; bases not matched to a gene: 11. CDR1 and CDR2 from the germline V gene are LNHDA and SQIVND (reference sequence). CDR3 sequence: CATRLAGGVNTGELFF. CDR3 nucleotides: TGTGCCACTCGATTGGCGGGGGGCGTGAACACCGGGGAGCTGTTTTTT.

The chain uses TRBV5-4 and TRBJ1-6, with TRBD1 identical over 8 bases. The CDR3 consists of 15 residues. Germline V gives CDR1 SGHNT, CDR2 YYREEE (reference sequence). Unmatched junction bases numbered 9, after V lost 0 bases and J lost 13 bases. CDR3 residues: CASSLDRGAMAPLHF. The CDR3 bases are TGTGCCAGCAGCTTGGACAGGGGGGCGATGGCGCCCCTCCACTTT.

This clone was detected once. V is TRBV5-6 and J is TRBJ1-5; the D is unclear. The CDR3 loop spans 14 amino acids. The germline gives CDR1 SGHDT, CDR2 YYEEEE. Trimming removed 5 bases from V and 0 bases from J, with 9 bases in between. The CDR3 protein is CASSLSVSNQPQHF. Here the CDR3 DNA reads TGTGCCAGCAGTCTTAGTGTTAGCAATCAGCCCCAGCATTTT.

This chain uses TRBV5-1 with TRBJ2-5; the match to TRBD1 covers 9 bases. The CDR3 extends over 15 amino acids. Germline trimming cut 0 bases from V and 1 base from J; bases unmatched to any gene: 1. Germline CDR1 SGHRS, CDR2 YFSETQ. The CDR3 sequence is CASSLGTGVQETQYF. The CDR3 bases are TGCGCCAGCAGCTTGGGGACAGGGGTCCAAGAGACCCAGTACTTC.

The V call is TRBV19, the J call TRBJ1-6, with a weak D call TRBD1 (5 bases). The V and J ends lost 4 bases and 7 bases respectively, with 14 bases between them. The CDR3 loop spans 15 amino acids. The germline CDR1 and CDR2 sequences are LNHDA and SQIVND (reference sequence). The CDR3 bases are TGTGCCAGTAGTACCCCAGGGAGGGGCAATTCACCCCTCCACTTT. Amino acid sequence: CASSTPGRGNSPLHF. The variable domain in full, with the rest retrieved from reference TRBV19 and TRBJ1-6, is DGGITQSPKYLFRKEGQNVTLSCEQNLNHDAMYWYRQDPGQGLRLIYYSQIVNDFQKGDIAEGYSVSREKKESFPLTVTSAQKNPTAFYLCASSTPGRGNSPLHFGNGTRLTVT.

V is TRBV7-2 and J is TRBJ2-3; 9 nucleotides agree with TRBD2. V was pared by 5 bases and J by 7 bases, with 10 bases of the junction left unmatched. Germline assignment: CDR1 SGHTA and CDR2 FQGNSA. The CDR3 consists of 15 residues. The CDR3 reads CASSRSRGGENTQYF. CDR3 nucleotide sequence: TGTGCCAGCAGCCGTTCGCGGGGGGGAGAGAATACGCAGTATTTT.

The V gene is TRBV2, the J gene TRBJ1-6, with D maybe TRBD1 (5 bases). Germline CDR1 reads SNHLY; CDR2 reads FYNNEI. There are 13 residues in the CDR3. V was pared by 4 bases and J by 8 bases, with 9 bases between. The CDR3: CASSGEGDSPLHF. In nucleotides, the CDR3 is TGTGCCAGCAGTGGGGAAGGGGATTCACCCCTCCACTTT.

V is TRBV5-4 and J is TRBJ2-2; no firm D call. Trimming took 0 bases from V and 6 from J, leaving 15 bases between them. This CDR3 has 16 residues. Germline-derived CDR1 and CDR2 are SGHNT and YYREEE (reference sequence). CDR3 DNA: TGTGCCAGCAGCTTGGTGTTTCCCCTTGGAGCCGGGGAGCTGTTTTTT. Translated: CASSLVFPLGAGELFF.